Below are 16 T cell receptor beta chains sequenced from a single sample in a study of T-cell memory formation after mild COVID-19. TCRdb ran MiXCR on the 5' RACE reads and lists one entry per CDR3 protein. The sample lists roughly 300,000 distinct CDR3 sequences; around 15% were seen once. The sequenced material came from PBMCs or a T cell subset sorted from them (not recorded which). The source of these receptors is a man younger than 30 who had mild COVID-19 (a few samples of this study predate the infection). Cell type and time point are not known.

This clonotype occurred a few times. The chain has TRBV4-1 and TRBJ1-6; no reliable D call. Trimming cost V 1 base and J 7 bases, with 5 bases left between them. In germline, CDR1 is MGHRA, CDR2 YSYEKL. The length of the CDR3 is 13 residues. CDR3 amino acids: CASSQAGNSPLHF. CDR3 sequence (DNA): TGCGCCAGCAGCCAAGCTGGGAATTCACCCCTCCACTTT.

This clonotype was counted a single time. V and J are TRBV7-2 and TRBJ1-2; D is unresolved. The CDR3 sequence is 13 residues long. V gave up 2 bases and J gave up 3 bases, with 7 bases separating them. Germline CDR1 is SGHTA and CDR2 is FQGNSA. The CDR3 DNA follows: TGTGCCAGCAGCTTATCAGTCGACTATGGCTACACCTTC. Protein product: CASSLSVDYGYTF.

The rearrangement joins TRBV5-1 to TRBJ1-4; D is unclear. V was pared by 5 bases and J by 0 bases, with 11 bases between. Germline CDR1 SGHRS, CDR2 YFSETQ. This CDR3 has 15 amino acids. CDR3 loop: CASRSPGTTNEKLFF. Here the CDR3 DNA reads TGCGCCAGCAGATCTCCGGGCACAACTAATGAAAAACTGTTTTTT.

J is TRBJ2-2 and V is TRBV12-3 or TRBV12-4; 7 bases line up with TRBD2. V was clipped by 3 bases and J by 7 bases; unmatched bases: 2. This CDR3 is built from 13 residues. The CDR3 nucleotides are TGTGCCAGCAGTTTGTCGGGGGGCGGGGAGCTGTTTTTT. Its translation: CASSLSGGGELFF.

The CDR3 DNA is TGTGCCAGCAGCGATCCTAGCGGGGGGAACACCGGGGAGCTGTTTTTT. Translation: CASSDPSGGNTGELFF. The genes are TRBV5-4 and TRBJ2-2; 10 nucleotides align to TRBD2. Trimming at V came to 4 bases and at J to 1 base, leaving 4 bases not matched to a gene. Germline CDR1 and CDR2: SGHNT and YYREEE (reference sequence). This CDR3 is built from 16 residues.

The J gene is TRBJ1-6, the V gene TRBV9; D may be TRBD1 (5 bases). This CDR3 region has 14 residues. Germline assignment: CDR1 SGDLS and CDR2 YYNGEE. Trimming cost V 4 bases and J 9 bases, with 14 bases left between them. Here the CDR3 DNA reads TGTGCCAGCAGCTCCCCCGGCGGGGGTTCACCCCTCCACTTT. Amino acid sequence: CASSSPGGGSPLHF.

This clonotype has a handful of counts. The J gene is TRBJ2-4, the V gene TRBV10-2; unclear D gene. The CDR3 contains 12 residues. Germline lookup yields CDR1 WSHSY and CDR2 SAAADI. V was clipped by 10 bases and J by 8 bases, with 15 bases between them. The CDR3 protein is CATRKGRDIQYF. In DNA form, the CDR3 reads TGCGCCACCCGTAAGGGTCGGGACATTCAGTACTTC.

This chain links TRBV2 with TRBJ1-2; 8 nucleotides line up with TRBD1. V dropped 1 base and J dropped 1; count of bases not matched to a gene: 5. The CDR3 extends over 16 amino acids. In germline, CDR1 is SNHLY, CDR2 FYNNEI. CDR3 residues: CASSEGPGQDNYGYTF. The CDR3 DNA sequence: TGTGCCAGCAGTGAAGGTCCGGGACAGGATAACTATGGCTACACCTTC.

This clonotype was recorded many times. The gene calls are TRBV2 and TRBJ2-1; TRBD2 matches at 14 bases. Germline CDR1 and CDR2: SNHLY and FYNNEI. With 6 bases clipped from V and 1 base from J, the junction kept 5 bases outside the gene matches. The CDR3 extends over 17 amino acids. Here the CDR3 DNA reads TGTGCCAGCAGGGGTGGGACTAGCGGGGGTTCCTACAATGAGCAGTTCTTC. Residues: CASRGGTSGGSYNEQFF.

The rearrangement links TRBV4-3 to TRBJ2-2, with D unresolved. V was trimmed by 4 bases and J by 3 bases, leaving 9 bases between them. The germline gives CDR1 LGHNA, CDR2 YSLEER. The CDR3 is made up of 14 amino acids. CDR3 sequence (DNA): TGCGCCAGCAGCCTTGATACCTACACCGGGGAGCTGTTTTTT. Translating gives CASSLDTYTGELFF.

This clonotype appeared a few times. The chain combines TRBV4-3 with TRBJ1-1; 8 bases align to TRBD1. This CDR3 is built from 14 residues. CDR1 and CDR2 (germline): LGHNA, YSLEER. Trimming removed 3 bases from V and 5 bases from J; junction bases left unmatched: 5. This CDR3 is CASSQVTGGTEAFF. CDR3 nucleotides: TGCGCCAGCAGCCAGGTCACAGGGGGTACTGAAGCTTTCTTT.

V and J are TRBV4-1 and TRBJ1-1; the D gene is possibly TRBD1 (6 bases). Trimming stripped 4 bases from V and 3 bases from J, with 18 bases between. CDR3 size: 16 residues. Germline V gene data show CDR1 as MGHRA and CDR2 as YSYEKL. CDR3 coding DNA: TGCGCCAGCAGCCCCCTCGGGGGGCATTTGGACACTGAAGCTTTCTTT. Its protein is CASSPLGGHLDTEAFF.

Many counts were recorded for this clonotype. The chain carries TRBV24-1 and TRBJ2-7; D gene uncertain. The CDR3 spans 15 residues. With 0 bases removed from V and 2 bases from J, the gap between germline ends came to 10 bases. The germline V gene encodes CDR1 KGHDR and CDR2 SFDVKD. The chain's CDR3 is CATSDLQVQPYEQYV. The CDR3 DNA follows: TGTGCCACCAGTGATTTGCAAGTTCAGCCCTACGAGCAGTACGTC.

V usage is TRBV10-3 and J usage is TRBJ2-1, with a weak D call TRBD2 (6 bases). V was clipped by 2 bases and J by 3 bases, with 17 bases between them. This CDR3 spans 17 amino acids. The germline CDR1 and CDR2 sequences are ENHRY and SYGVKD. The CDR3, as DNA: TGTGCCATCAGTGAGGCCGGACTGGAGGGGATCTACAATGAGCAGTTCTTC. Its protein is CAISEAGLEGIYNEQFF.

DNA of the CDR3: TGTGCCACCGGGACTAGCGGGAACACTGAGCAGTTCTTC. As protein: CATGTSGNTEQFF. The chain employs TRBV28 and TRBJ2-1; 13 bases match TRBD2. V lost 10 bases and J lost 9; bases outside the gene matches: 6. CDR1 is MDHEN and CDR2 is SYDVKM in the germline V gene. The CDR3 has 13 residues.

V usage is TRBV5-1 and J usage is TRBJ1-1; 10 bases align to TRBD1. V lost 4 bases and J lost 2; bases outside the gene matches: 8. The CDR3 has 16 amino acids. Germline V lookup: CDR1 SGHRS, CDR2 YFSETQ. The CDR3 bases are TGCGCCAGCAGCCGCCCGGACAGGGGGATTAACACTGAAGCTTTCTTT. Translated, it gives CASSRPDRGINTEAFF.